This T cell receptor beta chain derives from a study of blood T cell repertoires in COVID-19. Overall study: T cells, B-cell-depleted T cells, or PBMCs supplied cDNA or gDNA.

This clone was seen a few times. CDR1 is SEHNR, CDR2 FQNEAQ, per germline (reference sequence). Trimming removed 6 bases from V and 3 bases from J; junction bases left unmatched: 8. The CDR3 consists of 15 residues. Original methodology: Estimation of nucleated cell counts relied on the amplification of reference gene primers. This table comes from immunoSEQ multiplex PCR, and its TCRdb copy is limited to in-frame clones, with some not included. The DNA was the basis for D and trimming; V, J and clone size are from that table. The sample shows 35,000 to 50,000 clones, roughly 71% of them seen only once.

This receptor was taken from a man older than 75 with acute or convalescent COVID-19. V and J are TRBV7-9 and TRBJ2-1; 7 bases are shared with TRBD1. What was sequenced was peripheral blood. The CDR3 nucleotides read TGTGCCAGCAGTTTATCGTGGGACAGCTACAATGAGCAGTTCTTC. Protein: CASSLSWDSYNEQFF.